A single sample gave rise to the 21 T cell receptor beta chains below, sequenced in a study of T cells in Graves' hyperthyroidism and ophthalmopathy (dated by TCRdb to about 2019). Library construction relied on multiplex PCR. Sequencing was carried out with an Illumina HiSeq 2000. The TCR beta CDR3 regions were amplified from RNA transcripts. For the first round of RT-PCR on the TCR CDR3, the HTBI primer set was used together with the Qiagen OneStep RT-PCR kit. The public sequencing data were trimmed at Q25 with fastp and processed into clonotypes with MiXCR by TCRdb, which kept only in-frame beta chains. Identical CDR3 protein sequences are pooled into one entry, listed with their most common genes and DNA. The sample yields some 500,000 distinct CDR3 sequences; approximately 15% were counted once. The leading ten clones occupy less than 20% of the sample. Specimen: blood. Receptors originate from a woman between 18 and 29 years old with Graves' hyperthyroidism.

This clonotype was observed many times. This chain connects TRBV12-3 or TRBV12-4 to TRBJ2-5; possibly TRBD1 for D (6 bases). The CDR3 is 13 residues long. The germline V and J ends were trimmed by 4 bases and 3 bases, with 9 bases remaining between them. The CDR3 spells CASSYQGKETQYF. DNA of the CDR3: TGTGCCAGCAGTTATCAGGGGAAAGAGACCCAGTACTTC.

This clonotype was seen ten or more times. The rearrangement links TRBV27 to TRBJ1-1; D uncertain. The V and J ends lost 6 bases and 7 bases respectively, with 18 bases between them. The CDR3 length is 14 residues. From germline, CDR1 is MNHEY and CDR2 SMNVEV (reference sequence). CDR3 loop: CASSLSAATSEAFF. The CDR3 nucleotides are TGTGCCAGCAGCCTCTCAGCGGCTACCAGTGAAGCTTTCTTT.

This clonotype was seen many times. V and J are TRBV15 and TRBJ1-2; no clear D. Trimming left V 4 bases short and J 2 bases short, with 8 bases between. Germline CDR1 reads LNHNV; CDR2 reads YYDKDF (reference sequence). This CDR3 region has 13 residues. The CDR3 region is CATSNGYNYGYTF. The CDR3 DNA sequence: TGTGCCACCAGCAACGGATACAACTATGGCTACACCTTC.

This clonotype was seen repeatedly, ten times or more. The chain carries TRBV12-3 or TRBV12-4 and TRBJ1-2; no firm D call. Trimming cost V 2 bases and J 1 base, with 17 bases left between them. This CDR3 region has 17 residues. The CDR3 loop is CASSLRAGVRGNYGYTF. Here the CDR3 DNA reads TGTGCCAGCAGTTTAAGGGCAGGAGTTCGGGGTAACTATGGCTACACCTTC.

The CDR3 sequence is CASRSSGSVHEQYV. DNA for the CDR3: TGTGCCAGCAGATCTAGCGGGAGCGTCCACGAGCAGTACGTC. The rearrangement joins TRBV6-1 to TRBJ2-7; 10 bases match TRBD2. The CDR3 contains 14 residues. CDR1 and CDR2 (germline): MNHNS, SASEGT. Trimming took 6 bases from V and 5 from J; bases not matched to a gene: 7.

This clonotype has a handful of counts. The V gene is TRBV6-1, the J gene TRBJ1-6, with 9 positions matching TRBD1. Unmatched junction bases numbered 8, after V lost 6 bases and J lost 2 bases. This CDR3 has 17 amino acids. Germline assignment: CDR1 MNHNS and CDR2 SASEGT. The CDR3 reads CASRSGTGSAYNSPLHF. As DNA, the CDR3 is TGTGCCAGCAGATCCGGGACAGGGAGCGCCTATAATTCACCCCTCCACTTT.

V gene TRBV20-1 combines with J gene TRBJ2-3; 7 positions match TRBD1. This CDR3 has 15 amino acids. Per germline, CDR1 DFQATT and CDR2 SNEGSKA (reference sequence). The V segment lost 3 bases and the J segment 2 bases; nucleotides outside the gene matches: 8. In DNA, the CDR3 is TGCAGTGCTAGTGGTGAGGGGGCATTCACAGATACGCAGTATTTT. Its protein product is CSASGEGAFTDTQYF.

This clonotype was detected ten times or more. V usage is TRBV12-5 and J usage is TRBJ1-1; TRBD1 agrees at 7 bases. CDR1 LGHNT and CDR2 FRNRAP come from the germline V gene. The V segment lost 1 base and the J segment 6 bases; nucleotides outside the gene matches: 5. The CDR3 sequence is 14 residues long. The CDR3 DNA reads TGTGCTAGTGGTTTGGCTACAGGGGTTTCTGAAGCTTTCTTT. It encodes CASGLATGVSEAFF.

This clonotype was detected many times. The gene calls are TRBV20-1 and TRBJ1-5; the D is unclear. CDR1 and CDR2 from the germline V gene are DFQATT and SNEGSKA (reference sequence). Trimming stripped 6 bases from V and 5 bases from J, with 14 bases between. The CDR3 is 13 residues long. The chain's CDR3 is CSATDGGDQPQHF. In DNA form, the CDR3 reads TGCAGTGCCACGGACGGAGGAGATCAGCCCCAGCATTTT.

The chain uses TRBV7-6 and TRBJ2-7; D gene ambiguous. CDR3 size: 18 residues. Germline lookup yields CDR1 SGHVS and CDR2 FNYEAQ. Trimming stripped 1 base from V and 0 bases from J, with 19 bases between. The CDR3 sequence: CASSLGSRVAASSYEQYF. The CDR3 DNA reads TGTGCCAGCAGCTTAGGTTCTAGGGTGGCCGCAAGCTCCTACGAGCAGTACTTC.

This clonotype was seen ten or more times. The rearrangement links TRBV13 to TRBJ2-1; D uncertain. CDR3 length: 13 amino acids. Trimming took off 1 base at V and 10 bases at J, with 11 bases between the two ends. Looked up from germline, CDR1 is PRHDT and CDR2 is FYEKMQ (reference sequence). The DNA for the CDR3 is TGTGCCAGCAGCTTAGAAGGACGGAAAGAGCAGTTCTTC. Its translation: CASSLEGRKEQFF.

This clonotype was recorded at least ten times. The chain's CDR3 is CASSEGPSYLYEQYV. CDR3 nucleotides: TGTGCCAGCAGTGAAGGGCCTTCATACCTTTACGAGCAGTACGTC. The gene calls are TRBV6-1 and TRBJ2-7; D unclear. The CDR3 totals 15 residues. Germline V gives CDR1 MNHNS, CDR2 SASEGT. Trimming took 1 base from V and 4 from J, leaving 14 bases between them.

This clonotype was observed at least ten times. The CDR3 nucleotides read TGTGCCAGCAGCGTATATGACCAAAACAATTCACCCCTCCACTTT. Translation gives CASSVYDQNNSPLHF. The rearrangement links TRBV9 to TRBJ1-6; D ambiguous. Germline CDR1 is SGDLS and CDR2 is YYNGEE. The CDR3 covers 15 residues. Trimming cost V 1 base and J 7 bases, with 12 bases left between them.

There are a few counts of this clonotype. This sequence joins TRBV27 and TRBJ2-3; 16 nucleotides line up with TRBD2. The V segment lost 2 bases and the J segment 4 bases; nucleotides outside the gene matches: 3. The germline gives CDR1 MNHEY, CDR2 SMNVEV (reference sequence). This CDR3 has 17 residues. The CDR3 sequence: CASSLPGLAGGPDTQYF. CDR3 nucleotides: TGTGCCAGCAGTTTACCGGGACTAGCGGGAGGGCCAGATACGCAGTATTTT.

This clonotype was observed a few times. The chain is built from TRBV4-1 and TRBJ2-2, with 13 positions matching TRBD2. The length of the CDR3 is 19 residues. Germline lookup yields CDR1 MGHRA and CDR2 YSYEKL. V shed 5 bases, J shed 1 base, and the junction held 10 bases outside the gene matches. The CDR3 DNA is TGCGCCAGCAGCGCGTGGACTAGCGGGAGATTTAGGAACACCGGGGAGCTGTTTTTT. It codes for CASSAWTSGRFRNTGELFF.

In this sample, this clonotype turned up many times. This chain joins TRBV9 and TRBJ2-1; no reliable D call. Trimming left V 0 bases short and J 8 bases short, with 9 bases between. Looked up from germline, CDR1 is SGDLS and CDR2 is YYNGEE. The CDR3 has 13 residues. The DNA of the CDR3 is TGTGCCAGCAGCGTAGAGGTTGGAGATGAGCAGTTCTTC. This encodes CASSVEVGDEQFF.

V and J are TRBV30 and TRBJ1-2; D is undetermined. Germline V gene data show CDR1 as GTSNPN and CDR2 as SVGIG (reference sequence). V lost 3 bases to trimming and J lost 6 bases, with 14 bases between them. The length of the CDR3 is 13 residues. The CDR3 DNA reads as TGTGCCTGGAGGTGGCGGGGTTGGGATGGCTACACCTTC. Protein sequence: CAWRWRGWDGYTF.

This clonotype was seen ten or more times. This chain connects TRBV18 to TRBJ1-4; 7 nucleotides align to TRBD1. Germline trimming cut 3 bases from V and 8 bases from J; bases unmatched to any gene: 6. The CDR3 totals 14 residues. In germline, CDR1 is KGHSH, CDR2 LQKENI. CDR3 in DNA: TGTGCCAGCTCACCCCGGGACAGCGGCGAAAAACTGTTTTTT. This gives the protein CASSPRDSGEKLFF.

This clonotype has ten or more counts. V gene TRBV12-3 or TRBV12-4 combines with J gene TRBJ2-1; D might be TRBD1 or TRBD2, each matching 6 bases. With 6 bases removed from V and 9 bases from J, the gap between germline ends came to 18 bases. The CDR3 consists of 14 residues. CDR3 loop: CASSPRGPVGEQFF. The CDR3, as DNA: TGTGCCAGCAGCCCCCGGGGGCCGGTGGGTGAGCAGTTCTTC.

This clonotype was seen ten or more times. The chain couples TRBV6-2 or TRBV6-3 to TRBJ1-2; D gene uncertain. Germline lookup yields CDR1 MNHEY and CDR2 SVGEGT. This CDR3 has 14 amino acids. V was cut by 7 bases and J by 6 bases, with 18 bases left in between. The CDR3 region is CASKDRGRFDGYTF. CDR3 DNA sequence: TGTGCCAGCAAAGACCGCGGCAGATTCGATGGCTACACCTTC.

With respect to this clonotype: This may stem from a read error, because a much larger clone lies one nucleotide away. The chain recombines TRBV20-1 with TRBJ1-1, with D unresolved. Between the trimmed V and J ends, which lost 4 bases and 9 bases, there was a span of 15 bases. This CDR3 is 12 amino acids long. Germline V gene data show CDR1 as DFQATT and CDR2 as SNEGSKA (reference sequence). The CDR3 DNA reads TGCAGTGCTACAAGACAACAAGATAAAGCTTTCTTT. Protein: CSATRQQDKAFF.